The 22 T cell receptor beta chains given below trace back to one sample, sequenced in a study of T cells in Graves' hyperthyroidism and ophthalmopathy (dated by TCRdb to between 2018 and 2021). The library was generated by multiplex PCR. Sequencing used an Illumina HiSeq 2000. TCR beta CDR3 regions were amplified from RNA transcripts. The TCR CDR3 was subjected to a first round of RT-PCR using the HTBI primer set and the Qiagen OneStep RT-PCR kit. TCRdb took the public reads, trimmed them with fastp at Q25, ran MiXCR for clone calling and kept in-frame beta chains. Records with the same CDR3 protein are collapsed into one entry carrying the most frequent genes and DNA. The sample table shows roughly 350,000 distinct CDR3 sequences, and roughly 14% are seen once. The leading ten clones occupy around 23% of the sample. Sequencing was done on a sample of blood. These TCRs come from a woman aged 25 to 39 with Graves' hyperthyroidism.

This clonotype was found a few times. The CDR3, as DNA: TGTGCCACCAGCCCTTGGACCGCCGGGGAGCTGTTTTTT. Protein product: CATSPWTAGELFF. The V and J genes are TRBV15 and TRBJ2-2; no reliable D call. The CDR3 length is 13 residues. The V gene's germline CDR1 is LNHNV and CDR2 YYDKDF (reference sequence). The V gene lost 5 bases and the J gene lost 6 bases, with 10 bases spanning the gap. Together with reference TRBV15 and TRBJ2-2, the CDR3 gives the full variable domain: DAMVIQNPRYQVTQFGKPVTLSCSQTLNHNVMYWYQQKSSQAPKLLFHYYDKDFNNEADTPDNFQSRRPNTSFCFLDIRSPGLGDTAMYLCATSPWTAGELFFGEGSRLTVL.

As regards this clonotype: A much larger clone is a single base away; this may be a read error. The gene calls are TRBV7-9 and TRBJ1-5; 9 bases fit TRBD1. CDR3 size: 15 residues. CDR1 SEHNR and CDR2 FQNEAQ come from the germline V gene (reference sequence). CDR3 nucleotide sequence: TGTGCCAGCAGTCGCACAGGGGGCCTCAATCAGCCCCACCATTTT. It yields the protein CASSRTGGLNQPHHF.

This clonotype occurred many times. The chain employs TRBV30 and TRBJ2-7; 11 bases are a match to TRBD2. The J segment lost 4 bases and the V segment lost 5 bases, leaving 7 bases of the junction unmatched. This CDR3 spans 14 amino acids. Germline V gene lookup returns CDR1 GTSNPN and CDR2 SVGIG (reference sequence). The CDR3 coding sequence is TGTGCCTGGCAGATAGCGGGAGGGGGTTACGAGCAGTACTTC. The encoded protein is CAWQIAGGGYEQYF.

This clonotype was counted ten times or more. The chain joins TRBV11-2 to TRBJ2-7; D not certain. CDR3 length equals 14 residues. With 2 bases removed from V and 7 bases from J, the gap between germline ends came to 15 bases. The germline V gene has CDR1 SGHAT and CDR2 FQNNGV. CDR3 in amino acids: CASSLSATPWEQYF. Written as DNA, the CDR3 is TGTGCCAGCAGCTTATCGGCGACCCCTTGGGAGCAGTACTTC.

The sample holds many counts of this clonotype. The chain joins TRBV2 to TRBJ2-7, with D perhaps TRBD2 (5 bases). Germline V gene lookup returns CDR1 SNHLY and CDR2 FYNNEI. CDR3 length: 13 residues. Trimming pared 5 bases from V and 7 bases from J, leaving 15 bases between. The CDR3 region is CASSPSSGSEQYF. As DNA, the CDR3 is TGTGCCAGCAGTCCCTCGTCTGGGAGTGAGCAGTACTTC.

Ten or more counts support this clonotype. This sequence joins TRBV7-8 and TRBJ1-1; 8 nucleotides align to TRBD1. V lost 0 bases and J lost 4; bases outside the gene matches: 13. This CDR3 has 18 amino acids. Germline loops: CDR1 SGHVS, CDR2 FQNEAQ. The DNA for the CDR3 is TGTGCCAGCAGCTTAGCTAGTGGAGGGACAGGCAAGGGCACTGAAGCTTTCTTT. Protein product: CASSLASGGTGKGTEAFF.

This clonotype was recorded a few times. The gene calls are TRBV7-2 and TRBJ2-2; D call uncertain. V was cut by 5 bases and J by 5 bases, with 9 bases left in between. The CDR3 is 13 residues long. Per germline, CDR1 SGHTA and CDR2 FQGNSA. The CDR3 here is CASSQITTGELFF. CDR3 in DNA: TGTGCCAGCAGCCAGATCACAACCGGGGAGCTGTTTTTT.

The chain couples TRBV29-1 to TRBJ2-5; D is perhaps TRBD1 (5 bases). V was pared by 2 bases and J by 4 bases, with 8 bases between. This CDR3 spans 12 amino acids. Looked up from germline, CDR1 is SQVTM and CDR2 is ANQGSEA. In DNA, the CDR3 is TGCAGCGTTGAAAAGGGGATAGAGACCCAGTACTTC. Translating it yields CSVEKGIETQYF.

The chain carries TRBV20-1 and TRBJ2-4, with D perhaps TRBD1 or TRBD2 (5 bases each). The CDR3 runs 12 residues. The V and J ends lost 4 bases and 7 bases respectively, with 11 bases between them. Per germline, CDR1 DFQATT and CDR2 SNEGSKA (reference sequence). CDR3 amino acids: CSAITGTNIQYF. The CDR3 bases are TGCAGTGCTATTACCGGGACCAACATTCAGTACTTC.

At least ten counts were recorded for this clonotype. The chain has TRBV2 and TRBJ1-4; D perhaps matches TRBD1 (5 bases). The germline V and J ends were trimmed by 11 bases and 3 bases, with 25 bases remaining between them. Germline V gene sequence: CDR1 SNHLY, CDR2 FYNNEI. CDR3 size: 17 residues. CDR3 protein: CAGRRDPGVGSNEKLFF. The CDR3 DNA reads as TGTGCCGGCCGCCGGGACCCCGGAGTTGGTTCTAATGAAAAACTGTTTTTT.

This clonotype was found many times. Here the CDR3 reads CSASHGMNTEAFF. The CDR3 DNA follows: TGCAGTGCTAGTCACGGAATGAACACTGAAGCTTTCTTT. The chain joins TRBV20-1 to TRBJ1-1; no firm D call. The CDR3 consists of 13 residues. V lost 3 bases, J lost 0 bases, and 8 bases lay in between. Germline V gene sequence: CDR1 DFQATT, CDR2 SNEGSKA (reference sequence).

The V gene is TRBV4-2, the J gene TRBJ1-5; the D gene is possibly TRBD1 (6 bases). CDR3 length equals 15 residues. V lost 6 bases and J 4 bases, leaving 16 bases between the germline ends. Germline V gene data show CDR1 as LGHNA and CDR2 as YNFKEQ. CDR3 sequence reads: CASSGQGQLNQPQHF. The CDR3 DNA follows: TGTGCCAGCAGTGGACAAGGACAGCTGAATCAGCCCCAGCATTTT.

In this sample, this clonotype turned up many times. This chain connects TRBV24-1 to TRBJ2-1; 10 bases line up with TRBD2. With V trimmed by 3 bases and J by 7 bases, 5 bases remained unmatched. This CDR3 is built from 15 residues. Germline-derived CDR1 and CDR2 are KGHDR and SFDVKD. CDR3 region: CATSDLAGEINEQFF. The CDR3 nucleotides read TGTGCCACCAGTGATCTAGCGGGAGAGATAAATGAGCAGTTCTTC.

This clonotype was counted between two and nine times. The V gene is TRBV20-1, the J gene TRBJ2-5; possibly TRBD2 for D (6 bases). Trimming took off 2 bases at V and 5 bases at J, with 18 bases between the two ends. The V gene's germline CDR1 is DFQATT and CDR2 SNEGSKA (reference sequence). This CDR3 has 15 residues. CDR3 in amino acids: CSARRDGGMTETQYF. The DNA for the CDR3 is TGCAGTGCTAGACGTGATGGGGGGATGACTGAGACCCAGTACTTC.

This clonotype was seen at least ten times. The chain is built from TRBV20-1 and TRBJ1-4; D gene unclear. There are 11 residues in the CDR3. Germline CDR1 DFQATT, CDR2 SNEGSKA (reference sequence). CDR3 sequence reads: CTLLVREKLFF. CDR3 in DNA: TGCACTCTACTGGTTCGCGAAAAACTGTTTTTT.

This clonotype has at least ten counts. The J gene is TRBJ2-7, the V gene TRBV6-1; possible D gene TRBD2, 5 bases. CDR3 length equals 15 residues. V was trimmed by 5 bases and J by 2 bases, leaving 16 bases between them. The V gene's germline CDR1 is MNHNS and CDR2 SASEGT. The CDR3 here is CASSLSLGSAYEQYF. The CDR3 DNA reads TGTGCCAGCAGTCTAAGTCTTGGGAGTGCCTACGAGCAGTACTTC.

This chain joins TRBV4-3 and TRBJ2-1; tentative D call: TRBD2 (6 bases). Per the germline V gene, CDR1 is LGHNA and CDR2 is YSLEER. Trimming left V 6 bases short and J 2 bases short, with 14 bases between. The CDR3 covers 15 residues. CDR3 sequence: CASRWDLKTYNEQFF. In DNA, the CDR3 is TGCGCCAGCAGATGGGACTTGAAAACCTACAATGAGCAGTTCTTC.

V gene TRBV20-1 combines with J gene TRBJ1-5; a possible D gene is TRBD1 (5 bases). The CDR3 length is 14 residues. The V gene's germline CDR1 is DFQATT and CDR2 SNEGSKA (reference sequence). V shed 4 bases and J shed 6 bases, with 16 bases lying between them. The CDR3, as DNA: TGCAGTGCTACCCTGGGGGGGAATGGTCAGCCCCAGCATTTT. Translation: CSATLGGNGQPQHF.

This sequence joins TRBV15 and TRBJ2-1; D might be TRBD1 (6 bases). V lost 5 bases and J lost 0, with 11 bases in between. The CDR3 contains 15 residues. Germline CDR1 and CDR2: LNHNV and YYDKDF (reference sequence). As DNA, the CDR3 is TGTGCCACCAGCCTTACAGGGACCTCCTACAATGAGCAGTTCTTC. Its translation: CATSLTGTSYNEQFF.

The sample holds many counts of this clonotype. The rearrangement joins TRBV29-1 to TRBJ1-2; maybe TRBD1 (5 bases). Germline CDR1 is SQVTM and CDR2 is ANQGSEA. The CDR3 is 13 residues long. V was cut by 5 bases and J by 3 bases, with 13 bases left in between. CDR3 protein: CSVRGVGDYGYTF. The CDR3 DNA is TGCAGCGTTCGTGGGGTGGGGGACTATGGCTACACCTTC.

The chain uses TRBV5-1 and TRBJ2-2, with unresolved D. The CDR3 contains 13 residues. Trimming pared 2 bases from V and 7 bases from J, leaving 9 bases between. Looked up from germline, CDR1 is SGHRS and CDR2 is YFSETQ. DNA for the CDR3: TGCGCCAGCAGCTTTACCTTAAACGGGGAGCTGTTTTTT. Translating it yields CASSFTLNGELFF.

At least ten counts were recorded for this clonotype. The chain employs TRBV5-1 and TRBJ2-3; 10 nucleotides match TRBD1. This CDR3 spans 15 amino acids. CDR1 is SGHRS and CDR2 is YFSETQ in the germline V gene. Unmatched junction bases numbered 4, after V lost 2 bases and J lost 4 bases. The CDR3 nucleotides are TGCGCCAGCAGCTTTGGGACAGGGGTTGCAGATACGCAGTATTTT. Its translation: CASSFGTGVADTQYF.